These 23 T cell receptor beta chains were all obtained from the same sample, sequenced in a study of shared clonotypes between healthy human individuals. Produced via immunoSEQ multiplex PCR; TCRdb's table is partial and in-frame only. This sample has more than 550,000 clones; 72% occur once, and the top ten carry approximately 1.8%. Sequences were obtained from memory CD4+ T cells sorted from blood. Subset here: CD45RA-negative fraction. These receptors were obtained from a woman in her 30s in good health.

J is TRBJ1-2 and V is TRBV21-1; TRBD1, the table's D call, was not compared with the DNA. TRBV21-1 is a pseudogene. This CDR3 has 15 amino acids. This CDR3 reads CASRMTNSGRYGYTF. DNA for the CDR3: TGTGCCAGCAGGATGACCAATTCAGGGCGCTATGGCTACACCTTC.

The rearrangement joins TRBV28 to TRBJ1-2, with 7 bases aligning to TRBD1. V trimming: 1 base; J trimming: 7 bases; junction bases outside the gene matches: 9. Germline values: CDR1 MDHEN, CDR2 SYDVKM. This CDR3 comprises 15 residues. CDR3 coding DNA: TGTGCCAGCAGTTTATTCAGGGGGTCCCGGGGTGGCTACACCTTC. Translating gives CASSLFRGSRGGYTF.

CDR3 protein: CASSLTPGPRLPRELFF. In DNA form, the CDR3 reads TGTGCCAGCTCACTTACTCCGGGACCGCGTTTACCGAGGGAGCTGTTTTTT. The rearrangement links TRBV18 to TRBJ2-2; possibly TRBD1 or TRBD2 for D (5 bases each). The CDR3 is 17 amino acids. The V and J ends lost 4 bases and 9 bases respectively, with 24 bases between them. CDR1 is KGHSH and CDR2 is LQKENI in the germline V gene.

The V call is TRBV18, the J call TRBJ2-3; 7 bases fit TRBD2. V dropped 3 bases and J dropped 1; count of bases not matched to a gene: 7. The CDR3 contains 16 residues. Germline values: CDR1 KGHSH, CDR2 LQKENI. The CDR3 DNA reads as TGTGCCAGCTCACCGGTGAGCGGGGCAGGCACAGATACGCAGTATTTT. Protein product: CASSPVSGAGTDTQYF.

This chain connects TRBV7-2 to TRBJ2-7; 7 nucleotides match TRBD2. V was pared by 1 base and J by 3 bases, with 9 bases of the junction left unmatched. The CDR3 has 16 residues. Germline loops: CDR1 SGHTA, CDR2 FQGNSA. DNA of the CDR3: TGTGCCAGCAGCTTAGTATGGGGGGAGGGAGGCTACGAGCAGTACTTC. This encodes CASSLVWGEGGYEQYF.

This chain connects TRBV28 to TRBJ2-5; 7 bases align to TRBD1. The CDR3 totals 14 residues. Germline V CDR1 and CDR2: MDHEN, SYDVKM. After removal of 7 bases from V and 0 bases from J, the junction contained 5 bases not matched to a gene. CDR3 region: CASTLGTDQETQYF. DNA of the CDR3: TGTGCCAGCACCCTGGGGACAGACCAAGAGACCCAGTACTTC.

The chain joins TRBV7-8 to TRBJ1-2; possible D gene TRBD1, 6 bases. Germline-derived CDR1 and CDR2 are SGHVS and FQNEAQ. The CDR3 extends over 14 amino acids. V was shortened by 3 bases and J by 4 bases, with 12 bases between the two germline ends. CDR3 DNA: TGTGCCAGCAGCTTGGCAGGGGTCGGCTATGGCTACACCTTC. This codes for CASSLAGVGYGYTF.

The chain joins TRBV7-2 to TRBJ1-2; TRBD1 might be the D (6 bases). Germline V lookup: CDR1 SGHTA, CDR2 FQGNSA. The CDR3 consists of 16 residues. V was trimmed by 5 bases and J by 4 bases, leaving 20 bases between them. In DNA, the CDR3 is TGTGCCAGCAGCCTCACCGCGGACAGAACCCTCTATGGCTACACCTTC. This gives the protein CASSLTADRTLYGYTF.

The rearrangement links TRBV6-1 to TRBJ2-2, with TRBD1 matching over 7 bases. CDR1 and CDR2 from the germline V gene are MNHNS and SASEGT. The CDR3 runs to 17 residues. V gave up 0 bases and J gave up 5 bases; unmatched junction bases: 9. In DNA, the CDR3 is TGTGCCAGCAGTGAAGCCTTGACAGGGATCGGGACCGGGGAGCTGTTTTTT. Residues: CASSEALTGIGTGELFF.

The chain is built from TRBV10-3 and TRBJ2-3; 11 nucleotides match TRBD2. The CDR3 contains 12 residues. Per the germline V gene, CDR1 is ENHRY and CDR2 is SYGVKD. With V trimmed by 8 bases and J by 5 bases, 0 bases remained unmatched. DNA for the CDR3: TGTGCCATCGGGACTAGCGGAGATACGCAGTATTTT. Its protein product is CAIGTSGDTQYF.

This clone was counted a few times. This rearrangement joins TRBV4-1 to TRBJ1-5; D gene ambiguous. V dropped 0 bases and J dropped 1 base, with 7 bases sitting between them. Germline CDR1 reads MGHRA; CDR2 reads YSYEKL. The CDR3 has 15 residues. The CDR3 sequence is CASSQDLVSNQPQHF. The CDR3 DNA reads TGCGCCAGCAGCCAAGATCTAGTCAGCAATCAGCCCCAGCATTTT.

Only a few counts were recorded for this clone. V is TRBV6-1 and J is TRBJ2-7, with TRBD2 matching over 9 bases. The CDR3 spans 12 residues. CDR1 and CDR2 (germline): MNHNS, SASEGT. With V trimmed by 7 bases and J by 3 bases, 1 base remained unmatched. This CDR3 is CASMREGYEQYF. Here the CDR3 DNA reads TGTGCCAGCATGCGGGAGGGCTACGAGCAGTACTTC.

This clone was observed a few times. The chain couples TRBV7-2 to TRBJ2-2; D is unclear. This CDR3 comprises 16 residues. Germline values: CDR1 SGHTA, CDR2 FQGNSA. V shed 5 bases and J shed 2 bases, with 15 bases lying between them. CDR3 DNA sequence: TGTGCCAGCAGCCCCCAAATGGCAGCTAACACCGGGGAGCTGTTTTTT. Protein product: CASSPQMAANTGELFF.

This clone has a count of ten or more. The chain has TRBV2 and TRBJ1-2; 7 positions agree with TRBD1. This CDR3 has 13 amino acids. CDR1 is SNHLY and CDR2 is FYNNEI in the germline V gene. V trimming: 7 bases; J trimming: 0 bases; junction bases outside the gene matches: 2. CDR3 residues: CASKGQTNYGYTF. The DNA of the CDR3 is TGTGCCAGCAAGGGACAGACTAACTATGGCTACACCTTC.

This chain uses TRBV14 with TRBJ2-6; D possibly corresponds to TRBD1 (5 bases). In germline, CDR1 is SGHDN, CDR2 FVKESK. This CDR3 has 18 amino acids. Trimming shortened V by 4 bases and J by 0 bases, and 16 bases separated the two germline ends. The CDR3 here is CASSLGVVLYSGANVLTF. DNA of the CDR3: TGTGCCAGCAGCCTAGGGGTAGTTCTCTACTCTGGGGCCAACGTCCTGACTTTC.

This chain connects TRBV2 to TRBJ1-2; no reliable D call. This CDR3 has 13 amino acids. CDR1 and CDR2 from the germline V gene are SNHLY and FYNNEI. Between the trimmed V and J ends, which lost 4 bases and 4 bases, there was a span of 10 bases. The CDR3 DNA follows: TGTGCCAGCAGTGCTGGACCGATCTATGGCTACACCTTC. This gives the protein CASSAGPIYGYTF.

There are many counts of this clone. The rearrangement joins TRBV2 to TRBJ2-7; 8 positions match TRBD1. Germline V gene data show CDR1 as SNHLY and CDR2 as FYNNEI. The CDR3 totals 14 residues. V lost 5 bases and J lost 2; bases outside the gene matches: 5. CDR3 in amino acids: CASSSGTGTYEQYF. The DNA for the CDR3 is TGTGCCAGCAGTTCTGGGACAGGAACCTACGAGCAGTACTTC. The complete variable domain, with remaining parts taken from reference TRBV2 and TRBJ2-7, reads EPEVTQTPSHQVTQMGQEVILRCVPISNHLYFYWYRQILGQKVEFLVSFYNNEISEKSEIFDDQFSVERPDGSNFTLKIRSTKLEDSAMYFCASSSGTGTYEQYFGPGTRLTVT.

The chain couples TRBV7-7 to TRBJ2-5; D perhaps matches TRBD2 (5 bases). CDR1 and CDR2 from the germline V gene are SSHAT and FNYEAQ (reference sequence). The CDR3 consists of 16 residues. V dropped 5 bases and J dropped 5 bases, with 21 bases sitting between them. CDR3 region: CASSRSDGGTGETQYF. The DNA of the CDR3 is TGTGCCAGCAGCCGAAGCGATGGCGGAACGGGGGAGACCCAGTACTTC.

This clone was seen a few times. CDR3 sequence reads: CASSFYQGTDTQYF. The CDR3 nucleotides read TGTGCCAGCAGCTTTTATCAGGGGACAGATACGCAGTATTTT. The chain has TRBV7-2 and TRBJ2-3; maybe TRBD1 (6 bases). Germline assignment: CDR1 SGHTA and CDR2 FQGNSA. The CDR3 covers 14 residues. Trimming removed 3 bases at V and 3 bases at J, with 10 bases between.

The V and J genes are TRBV19 and TRBJ2-1; 13 nucleotides line up with TRBD2. V trimming: 8 bases; J trimming: 6 bases; junction bases outside the gene matches: 10. CDR3 length equals 16 residues. Looked up from germline, CDR1 is LNHDA and CDR2 is SQIVND (reference sequence). CDR3 region: CASADMGLAGINEQFF. The CDR3 bases are TGTGCCAGTGCCGACATGGGACTAGCGGGAATCAATGAGCAGTTCTTC.

The chain joins TRBV30 to TRBJ2-1; D possibly corresponds to TRBD2 (6 bases). CDR3 length: 14 amino acids. Germline CDR1 is GTSNPN and CDR2 is SVGIG (reference sequence). Trimming cost V 2 bases and J 1 base, with 9 bases left between them. DNA of the CDR3: TGTGCCTGGAGTCGCGGAGGGTCCTACAATGAGCAGTTCTTC. Amino acid sequence: CAWSRGGSYNEQFF.

The chain links TRBV27 to TRBJ1-4; TRBD1 agrees at 8 bases. The CDR3 consists of 13 residues. Germline-derived CDR1 and CDR2 are MNHEY and SMNVEV (reference sequence). Trimming took 6 bases from V and 8 from J; bases not matched to a gene: 5. In nucleotides, the CDR3 is TGTGCCAGCAGAGGACAGGGCGGAGAAAAACTGTTTTTT. It translates to CASRGQGGEKLFF.

This clone was recorded only once. V usage is TRBV7-2 and J usage is TRBJ2-2; no definite D call. The V gene's germline CDR1 is SGHTA and CDR2 FQGNSA. V gave up 5 bases and J gave up 4 bases, with 14 bases separating them. This CDR3 comprises 15 residues. DNA of the CDR3: TGTGCCAGCAGCCGGGCAGGCCAGTCCACCGGGGAGCTGTTTTTT. Translation gives CASSRAGQSTGELFF.